The 24 T cell receptor beta chains listed next were all sequenced from one sample in a study of TIL therapy for anti-PD-1-resistant metastatic lung cancer listed by TCRdb under 2021. The meaning of the sample's time point label: pre-treatment sample, taken before nivolumab and TIL therapy. Using bias-controlled multiplex PCR with the immunoSEQ v3 hsTCRB kit, the TCR beta CDR3 regions were amplified from genomic DNA. TCRdb carries this immuneACCESS record with in-frame sequences only. Its versions omit some clonotypes, under half of them owing to an unresolved V gene in the studies checked, with the rest unexplained. This sample has approximately 17,000 clones in its table, and almost 80% of those were observed once. Roughly 6.8% of the sample lies in the top ten. This specimen consisted of blood, obtained at baseline. These receptors were collected from a person between 30 and 79 years old with non-small cell lung cancer.

This sequence joins TRBV19 and TRBJ2-7, with 10 bases fitting TRBD1. The V segment lost 8 bases and the J segment 7 bases; nucleotides outside the gene matches: 11. The CDR3 has 14 residues. In germline, CDR1 is LNHDA, CDR2 SQIVND (reference sequence). The CDR3 coding sequence is TGTGCCAGTGCAAGGACAGGGGGAGCGCGGGAGCAGTACTTC. Its protein product is CASARTGGAREQYF. Drawing the rest from reference TRBV19 and TRBJ2-7, the complete variable domain is DGGITQSPKYLFRKEGQNVTLSCEQNLNHDAMYWYRQDPGQGLRLIYYSQIVNDFQKGDIAEGYSVSREKKESFPLTVTSAQKNPTAFYLCASARTGGAREQYFGPGTRLTVT.

The J gene is TRBJ2-7, the V gene TRBV19, with D perhaps being TRBD1 or TRBD2 (6 bases each). The ends were cut back, 3 bases at V and 0 bases at J, with 12 bases in the middle. CDR1 is LNHDA, CDR2 SQIVND, per germline (reference sequence). CDR3 size: 15 residues. This CDR3 reads CASSMRGESSYEQYF. CDR3 nucleotides: TGTGCCAGTAGTATGAGGGGGGAAAGCTCCTACGAGCAGTACTTC.

The chain joins TRBV9 to TRBJ2-1; 9 bases align to TRBD2. The junction had 4 bases not matched to a gene; V was cut back by 4 bases and J by 5 bases. The germline gives CDR1 SGDLS, CDR2 YYNGEE. The CDR3 has 14 amino acids. The CDR3 loop is CASSPSGVNNEQFF. The DNA for the CDR3 is TGTGCCAGCAGCCCTAGCGGGGTTAACAATGAGCAGTTCTTC.

V gene TRBV7-9 combines with J gene TRBJ1-4, with a weak D call TRBD1 (6 bases). V lost 2 bases and J 7 bases, leaving 8 bases between the germline ends. The CDR3 loop spans 13 amino acids. CDR1 is SEHNR, CDR2 FQNEAQ, per germline (reference sequence). The CDR3 sequence is CASSLKGGEKLFF. The CDR3 DNA reads as TGTGCCAGCAGCTTAAAGGGGGGTGAAAAACTGTTTTTT.

This clone has a handful of counts. The J gene is TRBJ2-2, the V gene TRBV7-9; 10 nucleotides line up with TRBD2. This CDR3 is built from 16 residues. Trimming removed 3 bases from V and 5 bases from J; junction bases left unmatched: 6. The V gene's germline CDR1 is SEHNR and CDR2 FQNEAQ (reference sequence). CDR3 protein: CASSFLAGVRTGELFF. Written as DNA, the CDR3 is TGTGCCAGCAGCTTCCTAGCGGGAGTGAGGACCGGGGAGCTGTTTTTT.

V and J are TRBV5-6 and TRBJ2-3; D might be TRBD2 (6 bases). This CDR3 contains 15 residues. Trimming shortened V by 2 bases and J by 4 bases, and 14 bases separated the two germline ends. Germline V gene lookup returns CDR1 SGHDT and CDR2 YYEEEE. DNA for the CDR3: TGTGCCAGCAGCTTCCCGGGGGAGACGGCAGATACGCAGTATTTT. Amino acids: CASSFPGETADTQYF.

The V gene is TRBV9, the J gene TRBJ2-1; a possible D gene is TRBD2 (6 bases). Per germline, CDR1 SGDLS and CDR2 YYNGEE. Trimming cost V 4 bases and J 0 bases, with 11 bases left between them. The CDR3 has 15 residues. The CDR3 loop reads CASSSSVSSYNEQFF. CDR3 DNA: TGTGCCAGCAGCTCTAGCGTAAGCTCCTACAATGAGCAGTTCTTC.

This clone came up a few times. This sequence joins TRBV6-1 and TRBJ1-2; D is perhaps TRBD1 (6 bases). CDR1 and CDR2 (germline): MNHNS, SASEGT. V lost 1 base, J lost 3 bases, and 15 bases lay in between. The CDR3 runs 16 residues. The CDR3 protein is CASSEETGRAYYGYTF. DNA for the CDR3: TGTGCCAGCAGTGAAGAAACAGGGAGGGCATACTATGGCTACACCTTC.

A few counts support this clone. The V and J genes are TRBV30 and TRBJ1-5; no firm D call. This CDR3 region has 15 residues. Germline V lookup: CDR1 GTSNPN, CDR2 SVGIG (reference sequence). V was clipped by 0 bases and J by 2 bases, with 11 bases between them. Here the CDR3 reads CAWSVSSGGNQPQHF. CDR3 coding DNA: TGTGCCTGGAGTGTATCGTCGGGAGGCAATCAGCCCCAGCATTTT.

This clone was observed once. The chain combines TRBV7-8 with TRBJ2-2, with 9 bases aligning to TRBD2. In germline, CDR1 is SGHVS, CDR2 FQNEAQ. V trimming: 5 bases; J trimming: 1 base; junction bases outside the gene matches: 5. This CDR3 has 16 amino acids. As DNA, the CDR3 is TGTGCCAGCAGCACAGGACTAGCGAAGAACACCGGGGAGCTGTTTTTT. This codes for CASSTGLAKNTGELFF.

In its sample, this clone was seen once. J is TRBJ2-7 and V is TRBV5-5; 8 positions agree with TRBD2. This CDR3 has 15 residues. The trim removed 0 bases at V and 2 bases at J, leaving 4 bases unmatched. The germline V gene has CDR1 SGHKS and CDR2 YYEKEE (reference sequence). CDR3 protein: CASSLDRGGPYEQYF. The CDR3 nucleotides are TGTGCCAGCAGCTTGGACCGCGGGGGGCCCTACGAGCAGTACTTC.

The rearrangement uses TRBV5-1 and TRBJ2-5; the D is unclear. The V end was cut by 2 bases, the J end by 5 bases, with 10 bases between. Germline assignment: CDR1 SGHRS and CDR2 YFSETQ. CDR3 length: 13 amino acids. The CDR3 spells CASSFGMRETQYF. The DNA for the CDR3 is TGCGCCAGCAGCTTTGGGATGCGGGAGACCCAGTACTTC.

This clone was detected only a few times. The genes are TRBV18 and TRBJ2-2; the D call may be TRBD1 or TRBD2 (6 bases each). The length of the CDR3 is 15 residues. Germline loops: CDR1 KGHSH, CDR2 LQKENI. The V and J ends lost 2 bases and 3 bases respectively, with 10 bases between them. CDR3: CASSPYGGDTGELFF. CDR3 nucleotide sequence: TGTGCCAGCTCACCATACGGGGGCGACACCGGGGAGCTGTTTTTT.

The rearrangement uses TRBV30 and TRBJ1-4; no clear D. Trimming cost V 3 bases and J 8 bases, with 13 bases left between them. The CDR3 covers 13 residues. The V gene's germline CDR1 is GTSNPN and CDR2 SVGIG (reference sequence). CDR3 residues: CAWRPPGWEKLFF. Here the CDR3 DNA reads TGTGCCTGGAGACCCCCGGGGTGGGAAAAACTGTTTTTT.

A single count supports this clone. V gene TRBV15 combines with J gene TRBJ2-3; D uncertain. This CDR3 is built from 17 residues. Germline V gene lookup returns CDR1 LNHNV and CDR2 YYDKDF (reference sequence). The ends were cut back, 1 base at V and 4 bases at J, with 18 bases in the middle. CDR3: CATSRGAPRKEADTQYF. DNA for the CDR3: TGTGCCACCAGCAGAGGAGCCCCCAGGAAAGAGGCAGATACGCAGTATTTT. The full variable domain, its missing parts supplied by reference TRBV15 and TRBJ2-3, is DAMVIQNPRYQVTQFGKPVTLSCSQTLNHNVMYWYQQKSSQAPKLLFHYYDKDFNNEADTPDNFQSRRPNTSFCFLDIRSPGLGDTAMYLCATSRGAPRKEADTQYFGPGTRLTVL.

Points on this clone: Germline and junction disagree at one end, which may indicate a read error. The J gene is TRBJ2-7, the V gene TRBV5-5; TRBD1 agrees at 7 bases. The CDR3 totals 14 residues. Germline CDR1 and CDR2: SGHKS and YYEKEE (reference sequence). The CDR3 nucleotides are TGTGCCAGCAGAGACTTCCGGGACAGTTACGAGCGGTACTTC. Its protein is CASRDFRDSYERYF. Full variable domain (outside the CDR3, taken from reference TRBV5-5 and TRBJ2-7): DAGVTQSPTHLIKTRGQQVTLRCSPISGHKSVSWYQQVLGQGPQFIFQYYEKEERGRGNFPDRFSARQFPNYSSELNVNALLLGDSALYLCASRDFRDSYERYFGPGTRLTVT.

The rearrangement uses TRBV28 and TRBJ2-7; D ambiguous. Trimming removed 6 bases from V and 2 bases from J, with 17 bases in between. The CDR3 is 15 amino acids. Germline V lookup: CDR1 MDHEN, CDR2 SYDVKM. CDR3 coding DNA: TGTGCCAGCAGAGCCCTTACAGTGGGGACCTACGAGCAGTACTTC. Translating it yields CASRALTVGTYEQYF.

Only one count was recorded for this clone. This chain uses TRBV15 with TRBJ1-5, with 9 bases aligning to TRBD1. V lost 0 bases and J lost 2; bases outside the gene matches: 8. This CDR3 spans 18 amino acids. Germline CDR1 LNHNV, CDR2 YYDKDF (reference sequence). The CDR3, as DNA: TGTGCCACCAGCAGAGACCCACAGGGGGCTTGGCGCAATCAGCCCCAGCATTTT. This gives the protein CATSRDPQGAWRNQPQHF.

This clone showed up just a few times. As DNA, the CDR3 is TGTGCCAGCTCACGGTCGCAGGAAAGTGAAGCTTTCTTT. Protein product: CASSRSQESEAFF. This chain uses TRBV18 with TRBJ1-1; D unclear. The CDR3 consists of 13 residues. Germline CDR1 is KGHSH and CDR2 is LQKENI. The V gene lost 4 bases and the J gene lost 7 bases, with 13 bases spanning the gap. Full variable domain (rest looked up from reference TRBV18 and TRBJ1-1): NAGVMQNPRHLVRRRGQEARLRCSPMKGHSHVYWYRQLPEEGLKFMVYLQKENIIDESGMPKERFSAEFPKEGPSILRIQQVVRGDSAAYFCASSRSQESEAFFGQGTRLTVV.

This clone was counted only a few times. The chain recombines TRBV19 with TRBJ1-4, with TRBD1 matching 11 bases. With 6 bases clipped from V and 8 bases from J, the junction kept 2 bases outside the gene matches. Germline assignment: CDR1 LNHDA and CDR2 SQIVND (reference sequence). The CDR3 sequence is 13 residues long. In nucleotides, the CDR3 is TGTGCCAGTAGGGACAGGGGGCGAGAAAAACTGTTTTTT. This encodes CASRDRGREKLFF.

The chain is built from TRBV5-4 and TRBJ2-7; D might be TRBD1 (6 bases). The V gene's germline CDR1 is SGHNT and CDR2 YYREEE (reference sequence). The CDR3 extends over 14 amino acids. V shed 4 bases and J shed 2 bases, with 13 bases lying between them. CDR3 amino acids: CASSPGGLTYEQYF. The DNA for the CDR3 is TGTGCCAGCAGCCCTGGGGGCCTTACCTACGAGCAGTACTTC. Full variable domain (outside the CDR3, taken from reference TRBV5-4 and TRBJ2-7): ETGVTQSPTHLIKTRGQQVTLRCSSQSGHNTVSWYQQALGQGPQFIFQYYREEENGRGNFPPRFSGLQFPNYSSELNVNALELDDSALYLCASSPGGLTYEQYFGPGTRLTVT.

V and J are TRBV11-2 and TRBJ1-6; D gene ambiguous. The length of the CDR3 is 13 residues. V lost 5 bases and J lost 8, with 10 bases in between. In germline, CDR1 is SGHAT, CDR2 FQNNGV. CDR3 sequence (DNA): TGTGCCAGCAGCCCCTGGTCTGATTCACCCCTCCACTTT. This encodes CASSPWSDSPLHF.

In nucleotides, the CDR3 is TGTGCCAGCACCAATGACAGGGGGCAAGGCTACACCTTC. Translation gives CASTNDRGQGYTF. J is TRBJ1-2 and V is TRBV6-6; TRBD1 aligns across 10 bases. The CDR3 is 13 residues long. Per germline, CDR1 MNHNY and CDR2 SVGAGI (reference sequence). V was clipped by 7 bases and J by 8 bases; unmatched bases: 7.

This sequence joins TRBV13 and TRBJ2-2, with D unclear. Trimming cost V 5 bases and J 1 base, with 11 bases left between them. The CDR3 has 15 amino acids. Germline lookup yields CDR1 PRHDT and CDR2 FYEKMQ (reference sequence). As DNA, the CDR3 is TGTGCCAGCAGCCCGAGGACGGGGAACACCGGGGAGCTGTTTTTT. It is translated as CASSPRTGNTGELFF.